The entry below describes one T cell receptor beta chain. The antigen remains unidentified. This sample is part of a study of liver allograft versus peripheral blood T cells. Study information: Within transplanted livers, the T cell receptor repertoires were examined and compared against the repertoires present in the peripheral blood of liver transplant recipients. Overall study findings and caveats: T cell receptor repertoires inside liver allografts reportedly differed from those in peripheral blood.

CDR1 WSHSY and CDR2 SAAADI come from the germline V gene. V lost 7 bases and J 7 bases, leaving 14 bases between the germline ends. This CDR3 has 13 residues. In TCRdb, the reads were re-called with MiXCR into one record per CDR3 protein. The sample holds approximately 10,000 distinct CDR3 sequences, about 20% seen once. V and J are TRBV10-2 and TRBJ1-5; the D gene is possibly TRBD1 (6 bases). The sequence came from a human patient who had a liver transplant. The T cells may come from the graft donor. CDR3 bases: TGCGCCAGCATGGCAGGGGCTGGGCAGCCCCAGCATTTT. It specifies CASMAGAGQPQHF.